Listed below are T cell receptor beta chains from one sample, sequenced in a study of cytomegalovirus exposure and HLA in healthy donors. Sequencing used immunoSEQ multiplex PCR; TCRdb keeps in-frame clones, though not all of them. The sample records about 180,000 clones, 85% being singletons. Sequencing was done on a sample of PBMCs. The receptors come from a boy aged 2 to 9 in good health and CMV-seronegative. CDR3s include the opening cysteine and the closing phenylalanine or tryptophan. D genes are given only for firm matches.

J: TRBJ1-1; D: .; V: TRBV19; length: 12; CDR3: CASSDRGAEAFF
J: TRBJ1-2; D: .; V: TRBV15; length: 13; CDR3: CATTQWGGRGYTF
J: TRBJ2-2; D: .; V: TRBV15; length: 16; CDR3: CATSRGNGGASGELFF
J: TRBJ2-3; D: TRBD1; V: TRBV29-1; length: 14; CDR3: CSVRTGGNTDTQYF
J: TRBJ1-1; D: TRBD1; V: TRBV15; length: 15; CDR3: CATSRYRGLNTEAFF
J: TRBJ2-7; D: .; V: TRBV18; length: 12; CDR3: CASSSGTGEQYF
J: TRBJ2-2; D: .; V: TRBV2; length: 14; CDR3: CASSPQGYTGELFF
J: TRBJ2-1; D: TRBD1; V: TRBV2; length: 18; CDR3: CASSASGTGFSMYNEQFF
J: TRBJ2-5; D: .; V: TRBV11-2; length: 16; CDR3: CASSLVGRGIQETQYF
J: TRBJ1-2; D: .; V: TRBV6-4; length: 16; CDR3: CASSDSSQTEANGYTF
J: TRBJ1-2; D: .; V: TRBV7-9; length: 17; CDR3: CASRPRSQGYANYGYTF
J: TRBJ1-5; D: .; V: TRBV27; length: 13; CDR3: CASGATALRPQHF
J: TRBJ2-7; D: .; V: TRBV5-1; length: 12; CDR3: CASSLDAYEQYF
J: TRBJ1-2; D: .; V: TRBV28; length: 15; CDR3: CASSLMGDLTYGYTF
J: TRBJ2-1; D: TRBD2; V: TRBV9; length: 20; CDR3: CASSVGLSLAGGPGWHEQFF
J: TRBJ1-1; D: .; V: TRBV2; length: 15; CDR3: CASSVLPGQNTEAFF
J: TRBJ1-2; D: .; V: TRBV6-6; length: 13; CDR3: CASSPTGLYGYTF
J: TRBJ2-2; D: .; V: TRBV11-2; length: 16; CDR3: CASSLDSYSGAGELFF
J: TRBJ1-1; D: .; V: TRBV5-4; length: 15; CDR3: CASSLGGVVVTEAFF
J: TRBJ1-2; D: TRBD1; V: TRBV5-6; length: 14; CDR3: CASSWGQRSYGYTF
J: TRBJ2-1; D: .; V: TRBV2; length: 16; CDR3: CASSPSGDWGVGEQFF
J: TRBJ1-1; D: TRBD1; V: TRBV13; length: 16; CDR3: CASSVRRQGGNTEAFF
J: TRBJ2-7; D: .; V: TRBV2; length: 12; CDR3: CASKGSVYEQYF
J: TRBJ1-2; D: TRBD1; V: TRBV27; length: 14; CDR3: CASSLVATGEGYTF
J: TRBJ1-1; D: TRBD1; V: TRBV18; length: 16; CDR3: CASSLLSGTDNTEAFF
J: TRBJ1-2; D: TRBD1; V: TRBV2; length: 14; CDR3: CASSADRGLDGYTF
J: TRBJ2-1; D: TRBD1; V: TRBV28; length: 17; CDR3: CASSFRVSGQRYNEQFF
J: TRBJ2-3; D: TRBD2; V: TRBV7-9; length: 15; CDR3: CASSLPGGGRDTQYF
J: TRBJ1-1; D: TRBD1; V: TRBV4-1; length: 17; CDR3: CASSRGTGAFLPTEAFF
J: TRBJ2-1; D: .; V: TRBV25-1; length: 18; CDR3: CASSEEGGVGVRHNEQFF
J: TRBJ2-2; D: .; V: TRBV5-1; length: 15; CDR3: CASSLSSGETGELFF
J: TRBJ2-1; D: TRBD2; V: TRBV5-1; length: 16; CDR3: CASSLEGSGSSYEQFF